The subject of this entry is one T cell receptor (beta chain). What it recognizes is unknown. The record originates from a study of CD8 T cells in ankylosing spondylitis. The authors made TCR beta libraries by quantitative 5'-RACE with molecular barcodes. TCRdb itself ran the 5' RACE reads through MiXCR, one entry per CDR3 protein. The sample carries approximately 400,000 distinct CDR3 sequences, approximately 17% recorded once. Deletions cut 3 bases from V and 1 base from J, with 13 bases between. This CDR3 spans 16 amino acids. Germline V gene sequence: CDR1 KGHDR, CDR2 SFDVKD. General observations from the study: Blood of patients with ankylosing spondylitis appeared to be characterized by a TCR beta motif of several highly homologous variants.

The rearrangement joins TRBV24-1 to TRBJ2-3; no firm D call. Sequencing input: blood, either unsorted or a sorted T cell fraction (not recorded which). The receptor's source is a male donor with ankylosing spondylitis. CDR3 in DNA: TGTGCCACCAGTGATACCGGGCCGGGCCGCACAGATACGCAGTATTTT. Protein product: CATSDTGPGRTDTQYF.